A single sample gave rise to the 24 T cell receptor beta chains below, sequenced in a study of blood T cells in healthy people across ages. The authors ran a second PCR of roughly 6 to 12 cycles using a sample-barcoded 5' primer and a J-beta primer mix. TCRdb analysed the 5' RACE reads with MiXCR anew, one entry per CDR3 protein. The profile shows 600,000 to 850,000 distinct CDR3 sequences, roughly 25% of them singletons. Separately, the same data were catalogued under a study of T cells of mothers and their children.

Sequencing was done on a sample of blood. The source is a boy under 18 in good health.

This clonotype was observed a few times. The rearrangement links TRBV7-9 to TRBJ2-5, with D unclear. The CDR3 runs to 14 residues. V was trimmed by 0 bases and J by 6 bases, leaving 11 bases between them. CDR1 SEHNR and CDR2 FQNEAQ come from the germline V gene (reference sequence). CDR3 residues: CASSLAENIKTQYF. The CDR3 coding sequence is TGTGCCAGCAGCTTAGCGGAAAATATAAAGACCCAGTACTTC.

This clonotype was counted only a few times. This rearrangement joins TRBV4-3 to TRBJ2-6; D is unclear. Trimming removed 0 bases from V and 1 base from J, with 10 bases in between. The CDR3 extends over 17 amino acids. Germline CDR1 is LGHNA and CDR2 is YSLEER. The CDR3 bases are TGCGCCAGCAGCCAAGAAGCCAGAGCATCTGGGGCCAACGTCCTGACTTTC. This sequence encodes CASSQEARASGANVLTF.

This chain connects TRBV9 to TRBJ2-7; TRBD1 matches 7 bases. V shed 0 bases and J 6 bases; nucleotides not matched to a gene: 24. The CDR3 is 20 amino acids. Germline V CDR1 and CDR2: SGDLS, YYNGEE. In DNA form, the CDR3 reads TGTGCCAGCAGCGTAGCCAAAGCAGGGGGAGACGCCTCTCGGACCTCCGAGCAGTACTTC. Amino acid sequence: CASSVAKAGGDASRTSEQYF. Together with reference TRBV9 and TRBJ2-7, the CDR3 gives the full variable domain: DSGVTQTPKHLITATGQRVTLRCSPRSGDLSVYWYQQSLDQGLQFLIQYYNGEERAKGNILERFSAQQFPDLHSELNLSSLELGDSALYFCASSVAKAGGDASRTSEQYFGPGTRLTVT.

The rearrangement joins TRBV7-9 to TRBJ2-5; D unresolved. TRBJ2-1 explains the end of the DNA better; the J call may be wrong. The germline V gene has CDR1 SEHNR and CDR2 FQNEAQ (reference sequence). The CDR3 runs to 13 residues. CDR3 nucleotides: TGTGCCAGCAGCTTAGGGAGCGCGGATGAGCAGTTCTTC. Its translation: CASSLGSADEQFF.

Turning to this clonotype: Germline and junction disagree at one end, which may indicate a read error. The genes are TRBV14 and TRBJ2-5, with D unresolved. Germline V lookup: CDR1 SGHDN, CDR2 FVKESK. The CDR3 is made up of 15 amino acids. DNA for the CDR3: TGCGCCAGCAGCCAAGATCGGCTAGGAGCGGAGACCCAGTACTTC. It yields the protein CASSQDRLGAETQYF.

This clonotype was detected a few times. The CDR3 DNA follows: TGTGCCAGCAGCCCGGATAGCGGGGGGGCCAGGAATGAGCAGTTCTTC. This sequence encodes CASSPDSGGARNEQFF. This chain links TRBV7-2 with TRBJ2-1; TRBD2 agrees at 11 bases. J gave up 7 bases and V 5 bases, and 10 bases lay outside the gene matches. Germline V gene data show CDR1 as SGHTA and CDR2 as FQGNSA. The CDR3 runs 16 residues. Supplemented by reference TRBV7-2 and TRBJ2-1, the full variable domain reads GAGVSQSPSNKVTEKGKDVELRCDPISGHTALYWYRQSLGQGLEFLIYFQGNSAPDKSGLPSDRFSAERTGGSVSTLTIQRTQQEDSAVYLCASSPDSGGARNEQFFGPGTRLTVL.

The chain recombines TRBV27 with TRBJ2-7, with D possibly matching TRBD1 (5 bases). In germline, CDR1 is MNHEY, CDR2 SMNVEV (reference sequence). The CDR3 contains 13 residues. Trimming took off 3 bases at V and 2 bases at J, with 8 bases between the two ends. The CDR3 DNA sequence: TGTGCCAGCAGTTTTCAGGGTCCCTACGAGCAGTACTTC. Protein sequence: CASSFQGPYEQYF.

This clonotype turned up a few times. This chain links TRBV7-8 with TRBJ2-5; D is unclear. There are 13 residues in the CDR3. CDR1 is SGHVS and CDR2 is FQNEAQ in the germline V gene. V gave up 2 bases and J gave up 6 bases, with 10 bases separating them. CDR3 protein: CASSLREAKTQYF. The DNA of the CDR3 is TGTGCCAGCAGCTTAAGGGAAGCCAAGACCCAGTACTTC.

The rearrangement uses TRBV7-9 and TRBJ2-5; D gene ambiguous. Between the trimmed V and J ends, which lost 1 base and 5 bases, there was a span of 11 bases. CDR1 and CDR2 (germline): SEHNR, FQNEAQ (reference sequence). The CDR3 covers 14 residues. CDR3 sequence reads: CASSLVILEETQYF. The CDR3 DNA reads TGTGCCAGCAGCTTAGTTATCCTCGAGGAGACCCAGTACTTC.

This clonotype has a count of ten or more. The chain combines TRBV7-2 with TRBJ1-2, with 8 bases aligning to TRBD1. This CDR3 contains 14 residues. Unmatched junction bases numbered 3, after V lost 0 bases and J lost 6 bases. Germline lookup yields CDR1 SGHTA and CDR2 FQGNSA. The CDR3 coding sequence is TGTGCCAGCAGCTTAGCACAGGGGGAGAATGGCTACACCTTC. Amino acid sequence: CASSLAQGENGYTF.

This clonotype was seen repeatedly, ten times or more. The chain couples TRBV7-2 to TRBJ2-1; the match to TRBD1 covers 7 bases. V gave up 5 bases and J gave up 2 bases; unmatched junction bases: 9. This CDR3 contains 16 residues. CDR1 and CDR2 (germline): SGHTA, FQGNSA. In DNA form, the CDR3 reads TGTGCCAGCAGCGCCCGACAGGGTTACCCCTACAATGAGCAGTTCTTC. Its translation: CASSARQGYPYNEQFF.

The DNA of the CDR3 is TGCGCCAGCAGCCAAGATAGACAGGGGTATTCACCCCTCCACTTT. Its protein is CASSQDRQGYSPLHF. The chain is built from TRBV4-3 and TRBJ1-6; 8 bases map to TRBD1. Germline CDR1 reads LGHNA; CDR2 reads YSLEER. The V and J ends lost 0 bases and 8 bases, in that order; junction bases with no gene match: 3. CDR3 size: 15 residues.

The chain uses TRBV4-1 and TRBJ2-5; 11 nucleotides line up with TRBD2. This CDR3 comprises 15 residues. The V gene's germline CDR1 is MGHRA and CDR2 YSYEKL. V was clipped by 1 base and J by 6 bases; unmatched bases: 4. The CDR3 DNA reads TGCGCCAGCAGCCAAGTACCTAGCGGGAGGCAGACCCAGTACTTC. This sequence encodes CASSQVPSGRQTQYF.

The CDR3 coding sequence is TGCGCCAGCAGCCAAGATTTGGGAGGAGGAGAGACCCAGTACTTC. Translated, it gives CASSQDLGGGETQYF. J is TRBJ2-5 and V is TRBV4-3, with a possible D match to TRBD2 (6 bases). CDR3 length equals 15 residues. The germline V gene has CDR1 LGHNA and CDR2 YSLEER. Deletions cut 0 bases from V and 4 bases from J, with 12 bases between.

CDR3: CASSYRLGKGTDTQYF. The CDR3, as DNA: TGTGCCAGCAGTTACCGGCTAGGAAAAGGGACAGATACGCAGTATTTT. The V and J genes are TRBV6-2 or TRBV6-3 and TRBJ2-3; D remains ambiguous. CDR3 length: 16 residues. Trimming removed 2 bases from V and 3 bases from J, with 15 bases in between. Germline CDR1 reads MNHEY; CDR2 reads SVGEGT.

The CDR3 sequence is CSARDGQRYGYTF. In DNA, the CDR3 is TGCAGTGCTAGAGATGGTCAGAGGTATGGCTACACCTTC. The rearrangement links TRBV20-1 to TRBJ1-2; D uncertain. CDR1 is DFQATT, CDR2 SNEGSKA, per germline (reference sequence). V was cut by 0 bases and J by 5 bases, with 10 bases left in between. The CDR3 extends over 13 amino acids.

The J gene is TRBJ2-5, the V gene TRBV5-1, with a weak D call TRBD2 (6 bases). The germline V gene has CDR1 SGHRS and CDR2 YFSETQ. V was shortened by 6 bases and J by 5 bases, with 17 bases between the two germline ends. There are 14 residues in the CDR3. The CDR3: CASNVRRGGETQYF. As DNA, the CDR3 is TGCGCCAGCAATGTACGGCGGGGTGGGGAGACCCAGTACTTC.

This clonotype showed up just a few times. The CDR3 DNA follows: TGTGCCAGCAGACTCGGGACTAGCGGTCACCAAGAGACCCAGTACTTC. It is translated as CASRLGTSGHQETQYF. This chain uses TRBV6-2 or TRBV6-3 with TRBJ2-5; 11 nucleotides agree with TRBD2. Germline trimming cut 6 bases from V and 0 bases from J; bases unmatched to any gene: 6. Germline lookup yields CDR1 MNHEY and CDR2 SVGEGT. CDR3 size: 16 residues.

The chain combines TRBV10-3 with TRBJ2-3, with D perhaps TRBD1 (6 bases). Trimming shortened V by 6 bases and J by 2 bases, and 12 bases separated the two germline ends. CDR1 and CDR2 from the germline V gene are ENHRY and SYGVKD. The CDR3 is 14 residues long. In DNA form, the CDR3 reads TGTGCCATCAGCGACAGGAGCTTCACAGATACGCAGTATTTT. Protein product: CAISDRSFTDTQYF.

The chain uses TRBV18 and TRBJ2-7, with D possibly being TRBD1 (6 bases). Germline CDR1 is KGHSH and CDR2 is LQKENI. Between the trimmed V and J ends, which lost 8 bases and 4 bases, there was a span of 18 bases. The CDR3 has 14 residues. DNA of the CDR3: TGTGCCAGCGGATCCGGGACAACCCCATACGAGCAGTACTTC. Its translation: CASGSGTTPYEQYF.

This sequence joins TRBV5-1 and TRBJ2-5; the D gene is possibly TRBD1 (6 bases). V lost 0 bases and J 2 bases, leaving 11 bases between the germline ends. This CDR3 is 15 amino acids long. Per germline, CDR1 SGHRS and CDR2 YFSETQ. CDR3 in amino acids: CASSLDRVWQETQYF. As DNA, the CDR3 is TGCGCCAGCAGCTTGGACAGGGTTTGGCAAGAGACCCAGTACTTC. Drawing the rest from reference TRBV5-1 and TRBJ2-5, the complete variable domain is KAGVTQTPRYLIKTRGQQVTLSCSPISGHRSVSWYQQTPGQGLQFLFEYFSETQRNKGNFPGRFSGRQFSNSRSEMNVSTLELGDSALYLCASSLDRVWQETQYFGPGTRLLVL.

This clonotype has a handful of counts. Here the CDR3 reads CASRPSSGANVLTF. CDR3 nucleotides: TGTGCCAGCAGGCCGTCCTCTGGGGCCAACGTCCTGACTTTC. The V call is TRBV28, the J call TRBJ2-6; D gene uncertain. The CDR3 extends over 14 amino acids. Trimming removed 6 bases at V and 0 bases at J, with 6 bases between. Germline V CDR1 and CDR2: MDHEN, SYDVKM.

This sequence joins TRBV11-3 and TRBJ2-5, with D perhaps TRBD1 or TRBD2 (6 bases each). Germline V lookup: CDR1 SGHNT, CDR2 YENEEA. V lost 1 base, J lost 5 bases, and 14 bases lay in between. This CDR3 spans 15 amino acids. CDR3 protein: CASSLGGGSGETQYF. The DNA of the CDR3 is TGTGCCAGCAGCTTAGGAGGGGGGTCCGGTGAGACCCAGTACTTC.

The chain recombines TRBV11-2 with TRBJ2-5, with a tentative D call TRBD2 (5 bases). The germline V gene has CDR1 SGHAT and CDR2 FQNNGV. The CDR3 loop spans 14 amino acids. V lost 5 bases and J lost 2, with 12 bases in between. The CDR3 reads CASSRNDYQETQYF. DNA of the CDR3: TGTGCCAGCAGCCGCAATGACTATCAAGAGACCCAGTACTTC.